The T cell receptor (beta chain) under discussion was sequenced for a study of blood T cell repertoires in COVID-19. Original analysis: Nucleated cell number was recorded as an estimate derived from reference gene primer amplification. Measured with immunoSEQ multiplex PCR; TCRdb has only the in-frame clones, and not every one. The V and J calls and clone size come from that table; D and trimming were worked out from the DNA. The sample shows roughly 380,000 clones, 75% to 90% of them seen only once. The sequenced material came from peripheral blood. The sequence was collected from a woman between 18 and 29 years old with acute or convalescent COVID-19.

CDR3 sequence reads: CASSFGGEAFF. CDR3 in DNA: TGTGCCAGCAGTTTTGGCGGAGAAGCTTTCTTT. The chain is built from TRBV12-3 or TRBV12-4 and TRBJ1-1; D is uncertain. CDR3 length: 11 amino acids. Trimming left V 3 bases short and J 8 bases short, with 7 bases between.